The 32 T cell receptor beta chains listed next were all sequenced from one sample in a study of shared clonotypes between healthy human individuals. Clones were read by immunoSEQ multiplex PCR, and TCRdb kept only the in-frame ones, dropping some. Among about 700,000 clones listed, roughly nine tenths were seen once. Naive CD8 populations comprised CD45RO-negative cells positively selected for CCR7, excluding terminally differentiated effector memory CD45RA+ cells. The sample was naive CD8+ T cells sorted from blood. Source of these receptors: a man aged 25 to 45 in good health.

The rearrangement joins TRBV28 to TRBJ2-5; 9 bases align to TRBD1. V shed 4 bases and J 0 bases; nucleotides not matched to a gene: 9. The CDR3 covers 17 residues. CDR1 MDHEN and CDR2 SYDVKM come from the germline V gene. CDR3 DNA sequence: TGTGCCAGCAGTTCCGGGACAGGGATTCCGTACCAAGAGACCCAGTACTTC. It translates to CASSSGTGIPYQETQYF.

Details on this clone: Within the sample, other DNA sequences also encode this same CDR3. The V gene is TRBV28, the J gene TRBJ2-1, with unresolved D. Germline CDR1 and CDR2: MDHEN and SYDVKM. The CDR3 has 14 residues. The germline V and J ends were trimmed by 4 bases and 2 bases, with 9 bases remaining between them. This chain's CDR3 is CASSSPRAYNEQFF. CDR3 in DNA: TGTGCCAGCAGTTCCCCCCGAGCCTACAATGAGCAGTTCTTC.

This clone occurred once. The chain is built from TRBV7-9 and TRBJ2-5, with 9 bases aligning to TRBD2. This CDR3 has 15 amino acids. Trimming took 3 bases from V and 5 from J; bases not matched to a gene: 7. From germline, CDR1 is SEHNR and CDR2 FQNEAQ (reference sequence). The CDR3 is CASSFVPSGNETQYF. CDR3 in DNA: TGTGCCAGCAGCTTTGTTCCTAGCGGGAACGAGACCCAGTACTTC.

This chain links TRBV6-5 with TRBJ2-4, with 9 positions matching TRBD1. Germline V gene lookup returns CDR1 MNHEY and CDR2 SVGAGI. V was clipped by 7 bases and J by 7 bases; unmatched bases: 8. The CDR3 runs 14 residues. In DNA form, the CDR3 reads TGTGCCAGCAATAAACAGGGGGCCGGCAACATTCAGTACTTC. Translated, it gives CASNKQGAGNIQYF.

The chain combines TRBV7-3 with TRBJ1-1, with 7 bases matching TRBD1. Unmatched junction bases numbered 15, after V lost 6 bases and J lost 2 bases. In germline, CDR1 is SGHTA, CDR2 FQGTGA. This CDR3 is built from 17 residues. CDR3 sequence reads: CASSRWDKTGFNTEAFF. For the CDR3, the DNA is TGTGCCAGCAGTCGGTGGGATAAGACAGGGTTCAACACTGAAGCTTTCTTT.

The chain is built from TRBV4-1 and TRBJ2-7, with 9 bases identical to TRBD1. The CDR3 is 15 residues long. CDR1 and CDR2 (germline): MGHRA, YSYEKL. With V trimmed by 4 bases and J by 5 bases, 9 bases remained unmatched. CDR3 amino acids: CASSLTTDRGNEQYF. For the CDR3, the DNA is TGCGCCAGCAGCCTCACCACCGACAGGGGGAACGAGCAGTACTTC.

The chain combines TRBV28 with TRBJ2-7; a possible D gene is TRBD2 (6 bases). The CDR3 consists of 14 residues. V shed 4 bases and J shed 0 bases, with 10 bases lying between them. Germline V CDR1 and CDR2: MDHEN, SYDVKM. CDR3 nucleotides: TGTGCCAGCAGTTCGCCGGGACTCTCCTACGAGCAGTACTTC. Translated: CASSSPGLSYEQYF.

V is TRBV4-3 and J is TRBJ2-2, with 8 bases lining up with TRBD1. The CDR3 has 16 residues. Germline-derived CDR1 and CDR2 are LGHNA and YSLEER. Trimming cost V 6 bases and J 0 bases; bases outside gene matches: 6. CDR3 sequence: CASRRDRSANTGELFF. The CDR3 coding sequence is TGCGCCAGCAGACGGGACAGGAGCGCGAACACCGGGGAGCTGTTTTTT.

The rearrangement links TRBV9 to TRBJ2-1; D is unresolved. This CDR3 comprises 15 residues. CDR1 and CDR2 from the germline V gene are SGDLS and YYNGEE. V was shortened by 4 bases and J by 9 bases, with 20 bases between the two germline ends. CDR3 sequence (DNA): TGTGCCAGCAGCCCCATTTTCCCGGTCCCCAGTGAGCAGTTCTTC. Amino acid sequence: CASSPIFPVPSEQFF.

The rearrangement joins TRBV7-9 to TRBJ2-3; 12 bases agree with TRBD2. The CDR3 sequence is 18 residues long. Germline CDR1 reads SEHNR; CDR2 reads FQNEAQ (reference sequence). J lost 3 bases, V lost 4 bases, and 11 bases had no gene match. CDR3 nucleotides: TGTGCCAGCAGCTCTCTAGCGGGAGGGCCATCGAGGACAGATACGCAGTATTTT. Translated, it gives CASSSLAGGPSRTDTQYF.

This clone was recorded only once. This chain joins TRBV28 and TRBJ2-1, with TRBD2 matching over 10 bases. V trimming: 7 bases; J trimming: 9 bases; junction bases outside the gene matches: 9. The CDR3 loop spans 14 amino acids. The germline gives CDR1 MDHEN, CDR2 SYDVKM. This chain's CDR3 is CASIITGTSAEQFF. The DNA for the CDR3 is TGTGCCAGCATTATTACCGGGACTAGCGCTGAGCAGTTCTTC.

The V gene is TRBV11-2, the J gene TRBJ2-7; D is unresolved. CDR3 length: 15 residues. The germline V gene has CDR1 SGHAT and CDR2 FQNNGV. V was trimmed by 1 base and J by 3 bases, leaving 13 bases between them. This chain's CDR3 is CASSLVGQPRYEQYF. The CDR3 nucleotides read TGTGCCAGCAGCTTAGTGGGCCAGCCCCGCTACGAGCAGTACTTC.

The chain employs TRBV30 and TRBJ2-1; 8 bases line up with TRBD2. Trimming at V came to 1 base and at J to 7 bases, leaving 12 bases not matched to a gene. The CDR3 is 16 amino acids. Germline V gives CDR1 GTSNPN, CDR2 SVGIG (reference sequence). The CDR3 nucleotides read TGTGCCTGGAGTGGGTCGAGCGGGAGTTCGTGGAATGAGCAGTTCTTC. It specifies CAWSGSSGSSWNEQFF.

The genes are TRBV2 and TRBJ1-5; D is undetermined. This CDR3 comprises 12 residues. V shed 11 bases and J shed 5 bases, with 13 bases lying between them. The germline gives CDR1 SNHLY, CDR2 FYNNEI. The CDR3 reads CAAGFGDQPQHF. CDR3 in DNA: TGTGCCGCCGGTTTTGGGGATCAGCCCCAGCATTTT.

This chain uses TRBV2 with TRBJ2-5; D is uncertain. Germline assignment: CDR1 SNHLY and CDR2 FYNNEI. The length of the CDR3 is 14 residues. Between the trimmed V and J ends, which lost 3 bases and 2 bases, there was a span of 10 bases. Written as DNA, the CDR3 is TGTGCCAGCAGTGAGATGACAAATCAAGAGACCCAGTACTTC. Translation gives CASSEMTNQETQYF.

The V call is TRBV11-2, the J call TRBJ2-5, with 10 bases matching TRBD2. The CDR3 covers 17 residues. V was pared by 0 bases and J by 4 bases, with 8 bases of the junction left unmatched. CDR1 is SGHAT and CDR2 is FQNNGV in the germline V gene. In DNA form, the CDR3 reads TGTGCCAGCAGCTTAGATCCTAGCGGGAGTTTCCGAGAGACCCAGTACTTC. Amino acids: CASSLDPSGSFRETQYF.

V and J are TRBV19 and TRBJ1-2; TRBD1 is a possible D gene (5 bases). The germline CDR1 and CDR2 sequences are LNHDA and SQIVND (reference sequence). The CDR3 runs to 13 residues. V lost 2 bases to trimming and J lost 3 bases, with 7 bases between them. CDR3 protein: CASSIRGDYGYTF. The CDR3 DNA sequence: TGTGCCAGTAGTATAAGGGGCGACTATGGCTACACCTTC.

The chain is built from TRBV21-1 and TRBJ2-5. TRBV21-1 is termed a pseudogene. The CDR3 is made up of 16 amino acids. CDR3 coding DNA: TGTGCCAGCAGCAAAGGCGGAACAGCTACGAACGAGACCCAGTACTTC. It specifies CASSKGGTATNETQYF.

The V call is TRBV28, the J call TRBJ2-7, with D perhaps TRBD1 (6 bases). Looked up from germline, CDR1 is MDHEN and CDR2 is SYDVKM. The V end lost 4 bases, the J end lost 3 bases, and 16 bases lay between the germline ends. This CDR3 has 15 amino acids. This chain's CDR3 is CASSSNYRVGYEQYF. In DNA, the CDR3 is TGTGCCAGCAGTTCCAACTACAGGGTTGGCTACGAGCAGTACTTC.

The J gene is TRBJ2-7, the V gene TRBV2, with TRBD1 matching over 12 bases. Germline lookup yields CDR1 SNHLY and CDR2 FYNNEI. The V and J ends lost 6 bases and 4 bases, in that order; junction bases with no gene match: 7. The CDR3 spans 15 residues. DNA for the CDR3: TGTGCCAGCAGACCCCGGGACAGGGGGCTTTACGAGCAGTACTTC. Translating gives CASRPRDRGLYEQYF.

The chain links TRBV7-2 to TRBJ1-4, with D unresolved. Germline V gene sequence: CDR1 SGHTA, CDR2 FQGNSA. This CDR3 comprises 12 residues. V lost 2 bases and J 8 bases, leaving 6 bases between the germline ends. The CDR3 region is CASSLPSEKLFF. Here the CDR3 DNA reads TGTGCCAGCAGCTTACCGTCCGAAAAACTGTTTTTT.

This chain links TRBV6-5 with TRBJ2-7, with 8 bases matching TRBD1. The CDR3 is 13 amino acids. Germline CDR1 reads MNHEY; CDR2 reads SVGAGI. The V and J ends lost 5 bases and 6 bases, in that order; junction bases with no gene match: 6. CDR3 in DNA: TGTGCCAGCAGTCGGGACAGGCTTTTCGAGCAGTACTTC. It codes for CASSRDRLFEQYF.

For the CDR3, the DNA is TGTGCCAGCAGAGCCCCGGGACAGGGGTTTTTTCAGCCCCAGCATTTT. Residues: CASRAPGQGFFQPQHF. V usage is TRBV2 and J usage is TRBJ1-5, with 10 bases matching TRBD1. Looked up from germline, CDR1 is SNHLY and CDR2 is FYNNEI. This CDR3 region has 16 residues. V was clipped by 6 bases and J by 6 bases; unmatched bases: 11.

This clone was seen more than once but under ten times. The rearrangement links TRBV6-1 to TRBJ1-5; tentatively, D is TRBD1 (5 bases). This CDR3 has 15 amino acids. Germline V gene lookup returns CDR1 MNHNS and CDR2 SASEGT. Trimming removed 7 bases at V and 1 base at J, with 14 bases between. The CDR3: CASIKKWDSNQPQHF. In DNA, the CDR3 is TGTGCCAGCATCAAAAAGTGGGACAGCAATCAGCCCCAGCATTTT.

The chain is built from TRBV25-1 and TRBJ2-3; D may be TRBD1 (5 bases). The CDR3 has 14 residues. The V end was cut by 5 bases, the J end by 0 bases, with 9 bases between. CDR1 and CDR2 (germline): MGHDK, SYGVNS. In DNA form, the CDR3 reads TGTGCCAGCAGTATGACAGCAAGCACAGATACGCAGTATTTT. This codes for CASSMTASTDTQYF.

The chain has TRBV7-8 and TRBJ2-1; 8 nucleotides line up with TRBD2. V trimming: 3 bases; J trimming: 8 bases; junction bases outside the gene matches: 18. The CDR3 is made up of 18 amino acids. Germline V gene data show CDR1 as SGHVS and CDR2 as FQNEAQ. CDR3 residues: CASSFRDSLAENGDEQFF. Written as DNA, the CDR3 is TGTGCCAGCAGCTTCCGAGACTCACTAGCGGAAAACGGTGATGAGCAGTTCTTC.

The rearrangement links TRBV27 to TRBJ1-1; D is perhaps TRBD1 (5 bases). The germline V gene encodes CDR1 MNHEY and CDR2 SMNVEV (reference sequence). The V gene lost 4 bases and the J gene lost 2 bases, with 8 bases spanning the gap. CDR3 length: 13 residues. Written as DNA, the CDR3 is TGTGCCAGCAGTTCCGGGGCCAACACTGAAGCTTTCTTT. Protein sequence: CASSSGANTEAFF.

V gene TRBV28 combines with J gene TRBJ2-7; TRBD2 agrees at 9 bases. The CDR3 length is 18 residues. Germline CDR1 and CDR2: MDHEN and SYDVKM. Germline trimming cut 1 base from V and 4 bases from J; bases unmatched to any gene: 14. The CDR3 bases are TGTGCCAGCAGTTTATTCTCGGGATGGCGGGAGGGCCTATACGAGCAGTACTTC. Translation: CASSLFSGWREGLYEQYF.

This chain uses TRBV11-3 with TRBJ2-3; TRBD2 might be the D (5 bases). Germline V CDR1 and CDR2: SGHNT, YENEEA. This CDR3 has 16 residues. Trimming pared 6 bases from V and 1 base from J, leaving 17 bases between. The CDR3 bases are TGTGCCAGCAGTCCCGGGGTCAGCGGACGCACAGATACGCAGTATTTT. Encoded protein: CASSPGVSGRTDTQYF. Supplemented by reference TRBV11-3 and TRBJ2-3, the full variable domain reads EAGVVQSPRYKIIEKKQPVAFWCNPISGHNTLYWYLQNLGQGPELLIRYENEEAVDDSQLPKDRFSAERLKGVDSTLKIQPAELGDSAVYLCASSPGVSGRTDTQYFGPGTRLTVL.

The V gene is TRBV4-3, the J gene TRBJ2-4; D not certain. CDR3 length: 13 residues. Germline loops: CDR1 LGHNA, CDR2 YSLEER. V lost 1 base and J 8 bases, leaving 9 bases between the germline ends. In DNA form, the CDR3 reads TGCGCCAGCAGCCAAGGAGGCCGTTACATTCAGTACTTC. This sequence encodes CASSQGGRYIQYF.

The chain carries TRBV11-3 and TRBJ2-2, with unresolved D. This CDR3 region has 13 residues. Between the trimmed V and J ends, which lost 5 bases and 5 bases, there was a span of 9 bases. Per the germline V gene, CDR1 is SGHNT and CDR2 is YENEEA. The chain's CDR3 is CASSNRLTGELFF. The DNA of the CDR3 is TGTGCCAGCAGCAACCGATTGACCGGGGAGCTGTTTTTT.

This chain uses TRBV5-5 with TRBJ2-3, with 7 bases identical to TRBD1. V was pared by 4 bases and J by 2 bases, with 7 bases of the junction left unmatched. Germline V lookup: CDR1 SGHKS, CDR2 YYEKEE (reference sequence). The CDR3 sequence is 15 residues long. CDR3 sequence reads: CASSPPGTDTDTQYF. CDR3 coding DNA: TGTGCCAGCAGCCCGCCCGGGACAGACACAGATACGCAGTATTTT. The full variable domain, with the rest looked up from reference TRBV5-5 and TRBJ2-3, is DAGVTQSPTHLIKTRGQQVTLRCSPISGHKSVSWYQQVLGQGPQFIFQYYEKEERGRGNFPDRFSARQFPNYSSELNVNALLLGDSALYLCASSPPGTDTDTQYFGPGTRLTVL.